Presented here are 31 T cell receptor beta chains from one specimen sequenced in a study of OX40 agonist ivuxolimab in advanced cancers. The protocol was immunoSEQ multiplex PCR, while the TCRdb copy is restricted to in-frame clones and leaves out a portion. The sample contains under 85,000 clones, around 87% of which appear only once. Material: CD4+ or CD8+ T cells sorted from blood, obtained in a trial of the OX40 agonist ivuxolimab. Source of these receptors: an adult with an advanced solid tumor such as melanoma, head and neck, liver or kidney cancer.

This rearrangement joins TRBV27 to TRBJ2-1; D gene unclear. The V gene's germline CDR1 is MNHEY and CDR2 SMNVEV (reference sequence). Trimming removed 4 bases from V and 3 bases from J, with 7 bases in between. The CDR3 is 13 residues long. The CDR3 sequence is CASSSFLYNEQFF. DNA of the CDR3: TGTGCCAGCAGTTCCTTTCTCTACAATGAGCAGTTCTTC.

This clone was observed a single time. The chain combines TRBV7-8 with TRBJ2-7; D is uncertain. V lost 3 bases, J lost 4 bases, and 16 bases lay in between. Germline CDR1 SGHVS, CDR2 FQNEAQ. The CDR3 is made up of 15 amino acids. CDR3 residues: CASSFGPPAGYEQYF. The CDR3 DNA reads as TGTGCCAGCAGCTTCGGGCCCCCCGCCGGGTACGAGCAGTACTTC.

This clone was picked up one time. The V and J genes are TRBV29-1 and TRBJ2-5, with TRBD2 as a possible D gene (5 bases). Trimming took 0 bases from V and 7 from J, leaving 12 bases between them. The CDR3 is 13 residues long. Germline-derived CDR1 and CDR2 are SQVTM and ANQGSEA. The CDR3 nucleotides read TGCAGCGTTGAAGATAGCGAGGGCGGGACCCAGTACTTC. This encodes CSVEDSEGGTQYF.

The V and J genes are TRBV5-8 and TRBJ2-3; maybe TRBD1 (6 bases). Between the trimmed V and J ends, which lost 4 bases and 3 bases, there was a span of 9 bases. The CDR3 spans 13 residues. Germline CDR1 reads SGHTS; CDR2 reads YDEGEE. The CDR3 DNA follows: TGTGCCAGCAGCGTAACAGGGACAGATACGCAGTATTTT. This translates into CASSVTGTDTQYF.

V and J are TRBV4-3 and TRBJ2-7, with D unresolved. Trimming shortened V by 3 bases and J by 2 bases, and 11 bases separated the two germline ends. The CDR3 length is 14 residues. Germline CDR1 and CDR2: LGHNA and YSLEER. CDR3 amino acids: CASSQGPGTYEQYF. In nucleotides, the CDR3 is TGCGCCAGCAGCCAGGGTCCAGGAACCTACGAGCAGTACTTC.

CDR3 DNA sequence: TGTGCCAGCAGTGTAAGGGCGCCCCTTTACAATGAGCAGTTCTTC. Its protein product is CASSVRAPLYNEQFF. The V and J genes are TRBV6-1 and TRBJ2-1, with D uncertain. CDR1 is MNHNS, CDR2 SASEGT, per germline. With 4 bases removed from V and 4 bases from J, the gap between germline ends came to 14 bases. This CDR3 has 15 amino acids.

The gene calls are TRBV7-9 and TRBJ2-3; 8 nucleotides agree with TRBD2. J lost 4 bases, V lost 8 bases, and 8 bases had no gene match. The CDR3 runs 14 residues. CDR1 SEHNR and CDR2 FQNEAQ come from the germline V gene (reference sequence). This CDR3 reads CASLSSGSADTQYF. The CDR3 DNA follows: TGTGCCAGCCTAAGCAGCGGGAGTGCAGATACGCAGTATTTT.

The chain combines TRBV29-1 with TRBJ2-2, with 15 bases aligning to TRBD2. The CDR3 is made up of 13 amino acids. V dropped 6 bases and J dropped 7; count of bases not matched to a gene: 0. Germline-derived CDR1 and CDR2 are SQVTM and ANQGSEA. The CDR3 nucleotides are TGCAGCGTGGGACTAGCGGGAGGCGGGGAGCTGTTTTTT. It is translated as CSVGLAGGGELFF.

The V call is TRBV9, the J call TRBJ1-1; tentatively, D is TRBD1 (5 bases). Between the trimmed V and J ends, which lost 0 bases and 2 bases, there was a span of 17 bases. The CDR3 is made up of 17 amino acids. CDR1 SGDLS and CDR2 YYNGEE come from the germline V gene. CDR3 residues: CASSVAPGQRLNTEAFF. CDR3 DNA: TGTGCCAGCAGCGTAGCTCCGGGGCAGCGACTTAACACTGAAGCTTTCTTT.

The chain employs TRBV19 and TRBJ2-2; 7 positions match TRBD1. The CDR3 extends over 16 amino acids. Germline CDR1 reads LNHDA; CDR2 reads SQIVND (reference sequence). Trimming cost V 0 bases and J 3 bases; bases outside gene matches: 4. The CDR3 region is CASSIDRGRHTGELFF. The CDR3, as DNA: TGTGCCAGTAGTATAGATAGGGGGCGGCACACCGGGGAGCTGTTTTTT.

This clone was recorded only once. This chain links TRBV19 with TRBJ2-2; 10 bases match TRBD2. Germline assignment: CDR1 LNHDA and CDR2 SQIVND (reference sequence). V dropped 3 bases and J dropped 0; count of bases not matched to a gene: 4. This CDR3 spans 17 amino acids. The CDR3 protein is CASSIPSGSANTGELFF. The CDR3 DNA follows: TGTGCCAGTAGTATCCCTAGCGGGAGCGCGAACACCGGGGAGCTGTTTTTT.

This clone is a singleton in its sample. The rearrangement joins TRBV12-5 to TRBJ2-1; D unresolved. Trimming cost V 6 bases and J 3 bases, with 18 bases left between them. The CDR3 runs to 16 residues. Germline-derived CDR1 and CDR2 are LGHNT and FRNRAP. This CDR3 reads CASGGFGRGNYNEQFF. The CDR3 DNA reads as TGTGCTAGTGGCGGATTCGGCCGAGGAAACTACAATGAGCAGTTCTTC.

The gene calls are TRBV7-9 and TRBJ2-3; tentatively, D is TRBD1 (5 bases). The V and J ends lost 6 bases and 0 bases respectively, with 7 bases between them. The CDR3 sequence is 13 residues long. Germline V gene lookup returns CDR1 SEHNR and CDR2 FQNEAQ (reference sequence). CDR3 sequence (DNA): TGTGCCAGCAGTAAGGGGAGCACAGATACGCAGTATTTT. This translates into CASSKGSTDTQYF. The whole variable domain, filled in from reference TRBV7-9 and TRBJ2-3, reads DTGVSQNPRHKITKRGQNVTFRCDPISEHNRLYWYRQTLGQGPEFLTYFQNEAQLEKSRLLSDRFSAERPKGSFSTLEIQRTEQGDSAMYLCASSKGSTDTQYFGPGTRLTVL.

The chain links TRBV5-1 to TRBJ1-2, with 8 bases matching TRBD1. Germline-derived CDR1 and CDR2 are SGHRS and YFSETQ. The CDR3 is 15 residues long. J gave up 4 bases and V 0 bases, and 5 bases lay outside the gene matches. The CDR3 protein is CASSLDHGTGYGYTF. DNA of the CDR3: TGCGCCAGCAGCTTGGATCACGGGACAGGCTATGGCTACACCTTC.

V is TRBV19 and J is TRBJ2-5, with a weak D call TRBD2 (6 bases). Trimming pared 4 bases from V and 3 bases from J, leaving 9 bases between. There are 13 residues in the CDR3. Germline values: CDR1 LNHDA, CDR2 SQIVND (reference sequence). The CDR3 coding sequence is TGTGCCAGTAGTACTGCGGGAAAAGAGACCCAGTACTTC. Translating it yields CASSTAGKETQYF.

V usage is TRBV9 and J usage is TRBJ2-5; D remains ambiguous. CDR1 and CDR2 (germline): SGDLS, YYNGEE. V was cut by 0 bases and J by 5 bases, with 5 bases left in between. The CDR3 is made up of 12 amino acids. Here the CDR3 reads CASSVAGETQYF. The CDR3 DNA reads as TGTGCCAGCAGCGTAGCTGGGGAGACCCAGTACTTC.

The CDR3 DNA follows: TGCGCCAGCAGCTTGGACAGGGAAGCTTTCTTT. Amino acids: CASSLDREAFF. The rearrangement uses TRBV5-1 and TRBJ1-1; TRBD1 is a possible D gene (5 bases). Germline CDR1 and CDR2: SGHRS and YFSETQ. V dropped 0 bases and J dropped 8 bases, with 5 bases sitting between them. The CDR3 extends over 11 amino acids.

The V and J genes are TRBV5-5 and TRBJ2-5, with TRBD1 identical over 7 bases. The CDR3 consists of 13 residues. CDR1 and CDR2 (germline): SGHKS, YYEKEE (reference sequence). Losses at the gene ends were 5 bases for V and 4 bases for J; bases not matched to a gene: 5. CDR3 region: CASSKTGLETQYF. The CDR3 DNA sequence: TGTGCCAGCAGTAAGACAGGGCTAGAGACCCAGTACTTC.

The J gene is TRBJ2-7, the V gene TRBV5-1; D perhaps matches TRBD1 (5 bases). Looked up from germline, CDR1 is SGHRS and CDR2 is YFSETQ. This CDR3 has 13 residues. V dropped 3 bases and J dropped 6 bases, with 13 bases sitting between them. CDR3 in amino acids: CASSSGMGREQYF. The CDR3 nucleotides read TGCGCCAGCAGCTCAGGGATGGGTCGCGAGCAGTACTTC.

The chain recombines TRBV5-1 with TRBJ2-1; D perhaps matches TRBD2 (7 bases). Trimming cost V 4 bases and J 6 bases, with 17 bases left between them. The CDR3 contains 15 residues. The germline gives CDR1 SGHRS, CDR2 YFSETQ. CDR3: CASSQAGAQGNEQFF. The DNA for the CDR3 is TGCGCCAGCAGCCAGGCGGGGGCGCAGGGCAATGAGCAGTTCTTC.

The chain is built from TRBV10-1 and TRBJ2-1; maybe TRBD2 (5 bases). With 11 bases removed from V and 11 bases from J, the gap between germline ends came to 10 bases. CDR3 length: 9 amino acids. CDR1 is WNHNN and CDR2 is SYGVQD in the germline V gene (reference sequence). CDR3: CALGVKQFF. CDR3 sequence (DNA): TGCGCCCTCGGGGTGAAGCAGTTCTTC.

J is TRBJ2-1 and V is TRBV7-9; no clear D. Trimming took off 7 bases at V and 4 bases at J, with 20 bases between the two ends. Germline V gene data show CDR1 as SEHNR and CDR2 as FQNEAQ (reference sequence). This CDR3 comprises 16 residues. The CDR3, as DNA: TGTGCCAGCATTCCGTCCGCTAGTTCCCTTTACAATGAGCAGTTCTTC. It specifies CASIPSASSLYNEQFF.

CDR3: CASSLGASGSTDTQYF. CDR3 in DNA: TGCGCCAGCAGCTTGGGTGCAAGCGGGAGTACAGATACGCAGTATTTT. The V call is TRBV5-1, the J call TRBJ2-3, with 8 bases identical to TRBD2. This CDR3 has 16 residues. From germline, CDR1 is SGHRS and CDR2 YFSETQ. J was trimmed by 3 bases and V by 0 bases; bases with no gene match: 6.

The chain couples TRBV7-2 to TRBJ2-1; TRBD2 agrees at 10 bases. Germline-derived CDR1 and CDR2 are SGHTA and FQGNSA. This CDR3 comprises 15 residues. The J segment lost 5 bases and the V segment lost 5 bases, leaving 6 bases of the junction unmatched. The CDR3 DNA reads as TGTGCCAGCAGCCTTAGCGGGAGGTTCCACAATGAGCAGTTCTTC. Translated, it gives CASSLSGRFHNEQFF. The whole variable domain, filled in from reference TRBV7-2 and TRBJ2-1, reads GAGVSQSPSNKVTEKGKDVELRCDPISGHTALYWYRQSLGQGLEFLIYFQGNSAPDKSGLPSDRFSAERTGGSVSTLTIQRTQQEDSAVYLCASSLSGRFHNEQFFGPGTRLTVL.

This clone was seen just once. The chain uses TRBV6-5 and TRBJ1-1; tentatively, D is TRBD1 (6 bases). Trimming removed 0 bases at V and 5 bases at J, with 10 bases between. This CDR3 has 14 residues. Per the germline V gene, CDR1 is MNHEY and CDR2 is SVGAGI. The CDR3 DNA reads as TGTGCCAGCAGTTACTCGATAGGGGGGACTGAAGCTTTCTTT. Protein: CASSYSIGGTEAFF.

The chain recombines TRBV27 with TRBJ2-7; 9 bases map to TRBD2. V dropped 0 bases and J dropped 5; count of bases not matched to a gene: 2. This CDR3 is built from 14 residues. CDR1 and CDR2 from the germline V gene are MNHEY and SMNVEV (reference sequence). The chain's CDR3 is CASSLSSGSDEQYF. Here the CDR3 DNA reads TGTGCCAGCAGTTTATCTAGCGGGAGTGACGAGCAGTACTTC.

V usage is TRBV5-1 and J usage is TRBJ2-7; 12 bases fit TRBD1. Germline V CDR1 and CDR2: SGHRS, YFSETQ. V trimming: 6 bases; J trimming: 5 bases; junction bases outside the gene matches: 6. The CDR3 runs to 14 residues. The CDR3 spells CASTYGTGGDEQYF. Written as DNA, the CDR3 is TGCGCCAGCACCTACGGGACAGGGGGCGACGAGCAGTACTTC.

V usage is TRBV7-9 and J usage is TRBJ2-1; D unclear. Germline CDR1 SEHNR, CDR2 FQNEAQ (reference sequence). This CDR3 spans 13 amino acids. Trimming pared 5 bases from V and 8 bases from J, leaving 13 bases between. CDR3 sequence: CASSPLNSDEQFF. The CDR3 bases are TGTGCCAGCAGCCCCCTTAACTCGGATGAGCAGTTCTTC.

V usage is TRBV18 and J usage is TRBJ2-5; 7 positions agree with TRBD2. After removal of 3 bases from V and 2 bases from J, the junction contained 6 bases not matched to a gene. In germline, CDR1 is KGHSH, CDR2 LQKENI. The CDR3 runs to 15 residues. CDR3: CASSPASGYQETQYF. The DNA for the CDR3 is TGTGCCAGCTCACCCGCTAGCGGATATCAAGAGACCCAGTACTTC.

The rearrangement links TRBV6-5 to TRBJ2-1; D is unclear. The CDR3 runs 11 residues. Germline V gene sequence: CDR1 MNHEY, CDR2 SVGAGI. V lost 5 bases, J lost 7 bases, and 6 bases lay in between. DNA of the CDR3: TGTGCCAGCAGTACACCGAATGAGCAGTTCTTC. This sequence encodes CASSTPNEQFF.

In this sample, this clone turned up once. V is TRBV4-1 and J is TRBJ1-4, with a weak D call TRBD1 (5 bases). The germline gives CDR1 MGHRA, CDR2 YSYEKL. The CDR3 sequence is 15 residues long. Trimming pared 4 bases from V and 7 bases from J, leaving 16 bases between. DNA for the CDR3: TGCGCCAGCAGCCCCGGGGTGGGGCAAATTGAAAAACTGTTTTTT. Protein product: CASSPGVGQIEKLFF.